The 19 T cell receptor beta chains reported below all come from one sample, sequenced in a study of CD8+ T cells in alopecia areata. Isolated RNA was reverse transcribed into cDNA used as the sequencing template. Using immunoSEQ multiplex PCR, the repertoire was profiled, and TCRdb retains in-frame clones only, with some absent. In the table there are over 150,000 clones, roughly 60% of which are singletons. This sample comprised CD4+ T cells sorted from blood, obtained at week 0. Receptors were obtained from a human donor with alopecia areata.

The chain carries TRBV18 and TRBJ1-2; TRBD1 matches 7 bases. The CDR3 extends over 13 amino acids. Germline values: CDR1 KGHSH, CDR2 LQKENI. V lost 5 bases to trimming and J lost 5 bases; unmatched junction nucleotides: 5. This CDR3 reads CASSARGEYGYTF. CDR3 sequence (DNA): TGTGCCAGCTCAGCCAGGGGGGAATATGGCTACACCTTC.

This chain uses TRBV5-6 with TRBJ2-1, with 7 nucleotides matching TRBD2. Germline trimming cut 0 bases from V and 8 bases from J; bases unmatched to any gene: 2. From germline, CDR1 is SGHDT and CDR2 YYEEEE. There are 13 residues in the CDR3. The CDR3 loop is CASSLGTSDEQFF. DNA for the CDR3: TGTGCCAGCAGCTTGGGGACTAGTGATGAGCAGTTCTTC. Full variable domain (outside the CDR3, taken from reference TRBV5-6 and TRBJ2-1): DAGVTQSPTHLIKTRGQQVTLRCSPKSGHDTVSWYQQALGQGPQFIFQYYEEEERQRGNFPDRFSGHQFPNYSSELNVNALLLGDSALYLCASSLGTSDEQFFGPGTRLTVL.

This clone was seen a handful of times. The chain combines TRBV29-1 with TRBJ1-2, with D tentatively TRBD1 (5 bases). In germline, CDR1 is SQVTM, CDR2 ANQGSEA. This CDR3 has 14 amino acids. The V end was cut by 4 bases, the J end by 3 bases, with 15 bases between. CDR3 loop: CSVVGSAGDYGYTF. CDR3 coding DNA: TGCAGCGTTGTAGGCTCGGCGGGGGACTATGGCTACACCTTC.

The chain couples TRBV29-1 to TRBJ2-4; D might be TRBD2 (6 bases). Germline CDR1 SQVTM, CDR2 ANQGSEA. The CDR3 extends over 17 amino acids. Between the trimmed V and J ends, which lost 1 base and 1 base, there was a span of 17 bases. CDR3 amino acids: CSVEVDYRQRAKNIQYF. CDR3 nucleotide sequence: TGCAGCGTTGAAGTGGACTACCGACAACGGGCCAAAAACATTCAGTACTTC.

There are a few counts of this clone. The rearrangement joins TRBV30 to TRBJ1-5, with D maybe TRBD1 (6 bases). Germline-derived CDR1 and CDR2 are GTSNPN and SVGIG (reference sequence). The CDR3 totals 14 residues. V was shortened by 2 bases and J by 5 bases, with 13 bases between the two germline ends. The CDR3 sequence is CAWSTGSRDQPQHF. CDR3 DNA: TGTGCCTGGAGTACAGGGTCAAGAGATCAGCCCCAGCATTTT.

This chain joins TRBV11-2 and TRBJ1-5, with unresolved D. Deletions cut 1 base from V and 7 bases from J, with 8 bases between. There are 13 residues in the CDR3. Germline lookup yields CDR1 SGHAT and CDR2 FQNNGV. The CDR3: CASSLGVRQPQHF. CDR3 in DNA: TGTGCCAGCAGCTTAGGGGTGAGGCAGCCCCAGCATTTT.

This clone came up a few times. The chain joins TRBV7-9 to TRBJ2-1; D uncertain. The CDR3 covers 12 residues. Germline lookup yields CDR1 SEHNR and CDR2 FQNEAQ (reference sequence). Trimming removed 4 bases at V and 4 bases at J, with 5 bases between. CDR3 DNA sequence: TGTGCCAGCAGCTCCTTATACAATGAGCAGTTCTTC. Residues: CASSSLYNEQFF.

The chain joins TRBV7-6 to TRBJ2-3; the match to TRBD1 covers 8 bases. This CDR3 has 15 residues. V was clipped by 6 bases and J by 1 base; unmatched bases: 6. Germline V gene sequence: CDR1 SGHVS, CDR2 FNYEAQ. The CDR3 DNA sequence: TGTGCCAGCAGTGCCTTGGGACAGGGCACAGATACGCAGTATTTT. Protein: CASSALGQGTDTQYF.

The rearrangement joins TRBV2 to TRBJ2-5; D unclear. The CDR3 extends over 11 amino acids. Germline-derived CDR1 and CDR2 are SNHLY and FYNNEI. The V end lost 7 bases, the J end lost 3 bases, and 6 bases lay between the germline ends. CDR3 sequence (DNA): TGTGCCAGCACCCTAAAAGAGACCCAGTACTTC. This encodes CASTLKETQYF.

This clone has a handful of counts. V and J are TRBV11-3 and TRBJ2-5; TRBD2 matches at 7 bases. Per germline, CDR1 SGHNT and CDR2 YENEEA. The CDR3 length is 16 residues. The ends lost 5 bases at V and 2 bases at J; junction bases unmatched: 11. The CDR3 spells CASSPHGPGLQETQYF. The DNA of the CDR3 is TGTGCCAGCAGCCCCCACGGCCCGGGACTACAAGAGACCCAGTACTTC.

J is TRBJ2-2 and V is TRBV5-6; no clear D gene. Germline CDR1 reads SGHDT; CDR2 reads YYEEEE. V was pared by 1 base and J by 6 bases, with 4 bases between. The length of the CDR3 is 12 residues. The CDR3 coding sequence is TGTGCCAGCAGCTTGATTCCCGGGGAGCTGTTTTTT. It codes for CASSLIPGELFF.

The chain uses TRBV7-2 and TRBJ2-7; the D gene is possibly TRBD2 (5 bases). CDR1 is SGHTA, CDR2 FQGNSA, per germline. CDR3 length: 14 residues. Trimming shortened V by 2 bases and J by 2 bases, and 10 bases separated the two germline ends. The CDR3 reads CASSLQRDAYEQYF. CDR3 sequence (DNA): TGTGCCAGCAGCTTACAGAGGGATGCCTACGAGCAGTACTTC.

The chain links TRBV10-3 to TRBJ1-5; no clear D gene. Trimming removed 4 bases at V and 0 bases at J, with 10 bases between. This CDR3 is built from 15 residues. Germline V gene sequence: CDR1 ENHRY, CDR2 SYGVKD. The CDR3 coding sequence is TGTGCCATCAGTGCCTCGCCAGATAGCAATCAGCCCCAGCATTTT. Its protein is CAISASPDSNQPQHF.

This clone has a handful of counts. J is TRBJ1-2 and V is TRBV30; D ambiguous. This CDR3 is built from 12 residues. CDR1 GTSNPN and CDR2 SVGIG come from the germline V gene (reference sequence). The V end was cut by 7 bases, the J end by 1 base, with 10 bases between. CDR3 in amino acids: CASKDDNYGYTF. CDR3 in DNA: TGTGCCTCTAAGGACGATAACTATGGCTACACCTTC.

This rearrangement joins TRBV30 to TRBJ1-1; no definite D call. V was cut by 6 bases and J by 0 bases, with 8 bases left in between. Germline lookup yields CDR1 GTSNPN and CDR2 SVGIG (reference sequence). The CDR3 contains 12 residues. This chain's CDR3 is CACGPMNTEAFF. The CDR3 region has the DNA TGTGCCTGCGGACCGATGAACACTGAAGCTTTCTTT.

The chain couples TRBV7-2 to TRBJ1-3; D is unclear. The CDR3 runs to 14 residues. Trimming pared 2 bases from V and 2 bases from J, leaving 7 bases between. The germline CDR1 and CDR2 sequences are SGHTA and FQGNSA. CDR3 in DNA: TGTGCCAGCAGCTTATTAGGGACTGGAAACACCATATATTTT. Translated: CASSLLGTGNTIYF.

The rearrangement joins TRBV9 to TRBJ2-3, with 8 bases identical to TRBD2. Per the germline V gene, CDR1 is SGDLS and CDR2 is YYNGEE. The CDR3 has 15 amino acids. The junction had 5 bases not matched to a gene; V was cut back by 1 base and J by 4 bases. CDR3: CASSVSAGDADTQYF. CDR3 coding DNA: TGTGCCAGCAGCGTATCAGCGGGGGATGCAGATACGCAGTATTTT. The full variable domain, its missing parts supplied by reference TRBV9 and TRBJ2-3, is DSGVTQTPKHLITATGQRVTLRCSPRSGDLSVYWYQQSLDQGLQFLIQYYNGEERAKGNILERFSAQQFPDLHSELNLSSLELGDSALYFCASSVSAGDADTQYFGPGTRLTVL.

In this sample, this clone turned up once. The chain has TRBV27 and TRBJ2-7; D not certain. Germline values: CDR1 MNHEY, CDR2 SMNVEV (reference sequence). V was cut by 7 bases and J by 1 base, with 5 bases left in between. The CDR3 is 11 amino acids. As DNA, the CDR3 is TGTGCCAGCATGGATTCCTACGAGCAGTACTTC. Translated, it gives CASMDSYEQYF.

The chain uses TRBV7-2 and TRBJ1-2, with unresolved D. Germline CDR1 reads SGHTA; CDR2 reads FQGNSA. The germline V and J ends were trimmed by 5 bases and 4 bases, with 8 bases remaining between them. The CDR3 runs 12 residues. The CDR3 region is CASSRDGYGYTF. The CDR3 nucleotides are TGTGCCAGCAGCCGAGACGGCTATGGCTACACCTTC.